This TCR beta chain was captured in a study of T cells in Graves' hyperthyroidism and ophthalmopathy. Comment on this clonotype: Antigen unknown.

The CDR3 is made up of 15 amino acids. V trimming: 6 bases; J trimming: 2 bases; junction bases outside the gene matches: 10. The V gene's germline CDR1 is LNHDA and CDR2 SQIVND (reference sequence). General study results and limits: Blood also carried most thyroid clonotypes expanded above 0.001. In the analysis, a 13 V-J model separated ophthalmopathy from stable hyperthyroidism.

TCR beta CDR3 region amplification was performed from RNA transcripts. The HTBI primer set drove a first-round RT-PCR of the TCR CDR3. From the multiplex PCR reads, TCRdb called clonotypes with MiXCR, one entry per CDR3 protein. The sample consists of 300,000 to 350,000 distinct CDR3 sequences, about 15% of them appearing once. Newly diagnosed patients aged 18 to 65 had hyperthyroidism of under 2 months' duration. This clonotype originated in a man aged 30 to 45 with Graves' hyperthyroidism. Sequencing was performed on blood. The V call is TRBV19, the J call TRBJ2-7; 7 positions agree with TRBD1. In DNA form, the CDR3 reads TGTGCCAGTAGCCGACAGGGCCCCGCGACCTACGAGCAGTACTTC. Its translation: CASSRQGPATYEQYF.